A single sample is the source of the 18 T cell receptor beta chains below, sequenced in a study of T cells in localized non-small cell lung cancer. Clones were read by immunoSEQ multiplex PCR, and TCRdb kept only the in-frame ones, dropping some. The sample carries roughly 64,000 clones, roughly four fifths recorded once. The sequencing used PBMCs, collected before any cancer treatment. All receptors derive from a man between 35 and 75 years old with stage II lung adenocarcinoma.

The rearrangement uses TRBV4-3 and TRBJ1-5; 8 bases match TRBD1. This CDR3 region has 19 residues. J gave up 1 base and V 0 bases, and 11 bases lay outside the gene matches. Germline assignment: CDR1 LGHNA and CDR2 YSLEER. CDR3 DNA: TGCGCCAGCAGCCAAGATGCCTACCAGGGGGCAGGGAGCAATCAGCCCCAGCATTTT. Amino acid sequence: CASSQDAYQGAGSNQPQHF.

The chain couples TRBV19 to TRBJ1-5; D is unresolved. Trimming removed 2 bases at V and 0 bases at J, with 8 bases between. CDR1 and CDR2 from the germline V gene are LNHDA and SQIVND (reference sequence). This CDR3 has 15 residues. Here the CDR3 reads CASSISGLSNQPQHF. DNA of the CDR3: TGTGCCAGTAGTATAAGCGGCCTTAGCAATCAGCCCCAGCATTTT. Full variable domain (missing parts from reference TRBV19 and TRBJ1-5): DGGITQSPKYLFRKEGQNVTLSCEQNLNHDAMYWYRQDPGQGLRLIYYSQIVNDFQKGDIAEGYSVSREKKESFPLTVTSAQKNPTAFYLCASSISGLSNQPQHFGDGTRLSIL.

In its sample, this clone was seen a few times. The chain recombines TRBV6-1 with TRBJ2-1, with 12 bases lining up with TRBD2. The J segment lost 9 bases and the V segment lost 4 bases, leaving 7 bases of the junction unmatched. In germline, CDR1 is MNHNS, CDR2 SASEGT. CDR3 length: 15 amino acids. The CDR3 nucleotides are TGTGCCAGCAGTGGCGGACTAGCGGGAAACGGTGAGCAGTTCTTC. Translating it yields CASSGGLAGNGEQFF.

CDR3 coding DNA: TGCGCCAGCAGCCAAGGGGGCGGGAGGGCCGTAGATACGCAGTATTTT. Its translation is CASSQGGGRAVDTQYF. This chain joins TRBV4-1 and TRBJ2-3; 9 nucleotides agree with TRBD2. Trimming cost V 1 base and J 5 bases; bases outside gene matches: 7. This CDR3 is built from 16 residues. Per germline, CDR1 MGHRA and CDR2 YSYEKL.

Within the sample, this clone is medium-sized. One junction end disagrees with the germline gene, perhaps due to a read error. The chain couples TRBV6-5 to TRBJ1-1; 9 nucleotides align to TRBD1. CDR1 and CDR2 from the germline V gene are MNHEY and SVGAGI. The CDR3 has 14 residues. The CDR3 DNA follows: TGTGCCAGCAGATACAGGGGGCCCTTCACTCAAGCTTTCTTT. Translated, it gives CASRYRGPFTQAFF.

The chain is built from TRBV6-6 and TRBJ1-4; no firm D call. Germline values: CDR1 MNHNY, CDR2 SVGAGI (reference sequence). V dropped 6 bases and J dropped 2 bases, with 16 bases sitting between them. This CDR3 comprises 16 residues. CDR3 sequence (DNA): TGTGCCAGCAGCTCCGGTCCCAGGTGGACTAATGAAAAACTGTTTTTT. Encoded protein: CASSSGPRWTNEKLFF.

This chain links TRBV10-2 with TRBJ1-1; 8 bases align to TRBD1. This CDR3 has 14 amino acids. Germline CDR1 and CDR2: WSHSY and SAAADI. V shed 1 base, J shed 7 bases, and the junction held 5 bases outside the gene matches. CDR3 residues: CASSELLGQVEAFF. DNA of the CDR3: TGCGCCAGCAGTGAGTTATTGGGACAGGTTGAAGCTTTCTTT.

The chain couples TRBV5-4 to TRBJ1-1, with D uncertain. The V end lost 6 bases, the J end lost 1 base, and 16 bases lay between the germline ends. This CDR3 comprises 15 residues. Germline lookup yields CDR1 SGHNT and CDR2 YYREEE (reference sequence). The CDR3 sequence is CASTRPESPNTEAFF. The CDR3 DNA follows: TGTGCCAGCACCCGCCCAGAGAGTCCGAACACTGAAGCTTTCTTT.

The CDR3 sequence: CAWSLAGGGEQYF. Here the CDR3 DNA reads TGTGCCTGGAGTCTAGCGGGAGGAGGGGAGCAGTACTTC. The V and J genes are TRBV30 and TRBJ2-7; 11 nucleotides match TRBD2. The CDR3 is 13 residues long. From germline, CDR1 is GTSNPN and CDR2 SVGIG (reference sequence). Germline trimming cut 2 bases from V and 7 bases from J; bases unmatched to any gene: 4.

The V call is TRBV25-1, the J call TRBJ2-3; D unresolved. V lost 5 bases and J 2 bases, leaving 11 bases between the germline ends. Per germline, CDR1 MGHDK and CDR2 SYGVNS. The CDR3 is made up of 14 amino acids. The CDR3 reads CASSNAQITDTQYF. CDR3 nucleotides: TGTGCCAGCAGTAACGCCCAGATCACAGATACGCAGTATTTT.

This CDR3 is CARVLAGPSYNEQFF. In DNA, the CDR3 is TGTGCCAGGGTCCTAGCGGGCCCATCCTACAATGAGCAGTTCTTC. The chain joins TRBV7-5 to TRBJ2-1; the table's D gene call, TRBD2, was not cross checked with the DNA. TRBV7-5 is labeled a pseudogene. This CDR3 comprises 15 residues.

This sequence joins TRBV19 and TRBJ1-1; a weak D match, TRBD1 (6 bases). In germline, CDR1 is LNHDA, CDR2 SQIVND (reference sequence). The CDR3 spans 14 residues. Trimming left V 1 base short and J 8 bases short, with 14 bases between. The chain's CDR3 is CASSIATGAEEAFF. In DNA, the CDR3 is TGTGCCAGTAGTATAGCAACGGGGGCAGAAGAAGCTTTCTTT.

In the case of this clone: Compared with germline, one end of the junction differs, possibly owing to a read error. The chain uses TRBV29-1 and TRBJ1-1; D uncertain. This CDR3 is 13 amino acids long. Germline values: CDR1 SQVTM, CDR2 ANQGSEA. The CDR3 sequence: CSVEGGNTIARPF. The CDR3 bases are TGCAGCGTTGAGGGCGGGAACACTATCGCTAGGCCATTT.

The chain carries TRBV12-5 and TRBJ2-2; 7 nucleotides agree with TRBD1. Losses at the gene ends were 4 bases for V and 3 bases for J; bases not matched to a gene: 11. This CDR3 is built from 17 residues. Per germline, CDR1 LGHNT and CDR2 FRNRAP. Here the CDR3 reads CASGSLIAGTDTGELFF. The CDR3 nucleotides read TGTGCTAGTGGTTCCCTCATAGCCGGGACAGACACCGGGGAGCTGTTTTTT.

The chain carries TRBV7-2 and TRBJ1-3, with 12 positions matching TRBD1. The V and J ends lost 5 bases and 2 bases, in that order; junction bases with no gene match: 4. This CDR3 is built from 16 residues. Germline V gene data show CDR1 as SGHTA and CDR2 as FQGNSA. CDR3 in DNA: TGTGCCAGCAGCCTGGGACAGGGGGCAACTGGAAACACCATATATTTT. As protein: CASSLGQGATGNTIYF.

This chain uses TRBV4-3 with TRBJ2-2; D is uncertain. CDR3 length equals 18 residues. CDR1 and CDR2 (germline): LGHNA, YSLEER. V was cut by 0 bases and J by 6 bases, with 20 bases left in between. The CDR3 sequence is CASSQDPGLSPVSGELFF. Written as DNA, the CDR3 is TGCGCCAGCAGCCAAGATCCAGGATTAAGCCCGGTTTCCGGGGAGCTGTTTTTT.

The genes are TRBV9 and TRBJ2-7; 8 bases map to TRBD1. Germline CDR1 reads SGDLS; CDR2 reads YYNGEE. The CDR3 has 14 amino acids. V gave up 4 bases and J gave up 2 bases; unmatched junction bases: 5. Here the CDR3 reads CASSLGQGPYEQYF. The CDR3 nucleotides are TGTGCCAGCAGCTTAGGACAGGGTCCCTACGAGCAGTACTTC. Full variable domain (remainder filled in from reference TRBV9 and TRBJ2-7): DSGVTQTPKHLITATGQRVTLRCSPRSGDLSVYWYQQSLDQGLQFLIQYYNGEERAKGNILERFSAQQFPDLHSELNLSSLELGDSALYFCASSLGQGPYEQYFGPGTRLTVT.

The chain recombines TRBV19 with TRBJ2-1; TRBD1 might be the D (5 bases). V was trimmed by 7 bases and J by 0 bases, leaving 7 bases between them. CDR1 and CDR2 (germline): LNHDA, SQIVND (reference sequence). The CDR3 runs to 13 residues. DNA of the CDR3: TGTGCCAGTAAACAGGCCTCCTACAATGAGCAGTTCTTC. Amino acid sequence: CASKQASYNEQFF.